The next 13 T cell receptor beta chains were all read from a single sample in a study of human T cells and chemical hapten exposure. Specified time point: pre-sensitization, week 0. Sample treatment: therapeutic diphenylcyclopropenone sensitization with weekly scalp DPC. Each CDR3 protein is one row after TCRdb ran MiXCR on the RACE reads. The sample includes 62,000 or so distinct CDR3 sequences, about a tenth of them seen just once. Specimen: whole blood, collected in connection with sensitization to the hapten diphenylcyclopropenone (DPC). The receptors stem from a woman in her fifties or sixties with alopecia areata. Some clones in this sample may be carry-over from other donors' samples.

This clonotype showed up many times. The J gene is TRBJ1-2, the V gene TRBV6-2 or TRBV6-3; D is undetermined. V was shortened by 0 bases and J by 0 bases, with 8 bases between the two germline ends. This CDR3 region has 15 residues. CDR1 and CDR2 (germline): MNHEY, SVGEGT. CDR3 bases: TGTGCCAGCAGTTACTCCGGCAGAGCTAACTATGGCTACACCTTC. Protein: CASSYSGRANYGYTF.

This rearrangement joins TRBV5-1 to TRBJ2-2, with 8 positions matching TRBD2. Germline V gene sequence: CDR1 SGHRS, CDR2 YFSETQ. Germline trimming cut 4 bases from V and 0 bases from J; bases unmatched to any gene: 2. The CDR3 has 15 residues. The CDR3 DNA sequence: TGCGCCAGCAGCAGGGGACTAGCGAACACCGGGGAGCTGTTTTTT. Its translation: CASSRGLANTGELFF.

This clonotype was seen ten or more times. The V call is TRBV28, the J call TRBJ1-4; D is possibly TRBD1 (5 bases). CDR3 size: 12 residues. Between the trimmed V and J ends, which lost 6 bases and 8 bases, there was a span of 10 bases. In germline, CDR1 is MDHEN, CDR2 SYDVKM. CDR3 sequence reads: CASSPQGEKLFF. The CDR3 nucleotides are TGTGCCAGCAGCCCCCAGGGAGAAAAACTGTTTTTT.

CDR3 nucleotide sequence: TGTGCCAGCTCCGGACTAGCGGGAGACGAGCAGTACTTC. Translating it yields CASSGLAGDEQYF. The chain has TRBV28 and TRBJ2-7; the match to TRBD2 covers 13 bases. The CDR3 is made up of 13 amino acids. V dropped 8 bases and J dropped 5; count of bases not matched to a gene: 3. CDR1 is MDHEN, CDR2 SYDVKM, per germline.

This clonotype was recorded many times. The gene calls are TRBV20-1 and TRBJ1-2; 9 nucleotides match TRBD1. V shed 5 bases and J 8 bases; nucleotides not matched to a gene: 9. The CDR3 covers 13 residues. CDR1 is DFQATT and CDR2 is SNEGSKA in the germline V gene (reference sequence). The CDR3 DNA reads as TGCAGTGCTCAACGGGACAGGGTATTCGGCTACACCTTC. Its translation: CSAQRDRVFGYTF.

This clonotype was recorded many times. This rearrangement joins TRBV6-6 to TRBJ1-5; no clear D gene. Trimming shortened V by 0 bases and J by 0 bases, and 12 bases separated the two germline ends. This CDR3 is built from 17 residues. Germline lookup yields CDR1 MNHNY and CDR2 SVGAGI (reference sequence). DNA for the CDR3: TGTGCCAGCAGTTACTCGCGGACGGGTTATAGCAATCAGCCCCAGCATTTT. It codes for CASSYSRTGYSNQPQHF.

This clonotype was picked up a small number of times. The chain uses TRBV27 and TRBJ2-4; 7 bases fit TRBD1. Trimming took 8 bases from V and 0 from J; bases not matched to a gene: 10. The germline CDR1 and CDR2 sequences are MNHEY and SMNVEV (reference sequence). The CDR3 sequence is 16 residues long. The CDR3 sequence: CASASLGGLAKNIQYF. Here the CDR3 DNA reads TGTGCCAGCGCGAGCCTAGGGGGCCTAGCCAAAAACATTCAGTACTTC.

The chain couples TRBV7-9 to TRBJ2-2; D is tentatively TRBD1 or TRBD2 (5 bases each). The CDR3 totals 15 residues. Germline CDR1 and CDR2: SEHNR and FQNEAQ (reference sequence). Trimming stripped 6 bases from V and 3 bases from J, with 14 bases between. CDR3 bases: TGTGCCAGCAGTCCTTGGGGGTCGGACACCGGGGAGCTGTTTTTT. Amino acids: CASSPWGSDTGELFF. Combining the CDR3 with reference TRBV7-9 and TRBJ2-2 gives the whole variable domain DTGVSQNPRHKITKRGQNVTFRCDPISEHNRLYWYRQTLGQGPEFLTYFQNEAQLEKSRLLSDRFSAERPKGSFSTLEIQRTEQGDSAMYLCASSPWGSDTGELFFGEGSRLTVL.

This clonotype has only a few counts. V is TRBV20-1 and J is TRBJ1-4; the D is unclear. Germline assignment: CDR1 DFQATT and CDR2 SNEGSKA (reference sequence). This CDR3 has 13 amino acids. Deletions cut 2 bases from V and 2 bases from J, with 6 bases between. CDR3 residues: CSARQSTNEKLFF. CDR3 nucleotides: TGCAGTGCTAGACAGTCGACTAATGAAAAACTGTTTTTT.

This clonotype has only a few counts. The genes are TRBV28 and TRBJ2-6; possible D gene TRBD1, 6 bases. Per germline, CDR1 MDHEN and CDR2 SYDVKM. With 7 bases removed from V and 2 bases from J, the gap between germline ends came to 9 bases. The CDR3 runs 14 residues. CDR3 in DNA: TGTGCCAGCACAGGGGCGGCTGGGGCCAACGTCCTGACTTTC. It encodes CASTGAAGANVLTF.

This chain uses TRBV6-2 or TRBV6-3 with TRBJ1-2; TRBD1 agrees at 9 bases. Germline loops: CDR1 MNHEY, CDR2 SVGEGT. Trimming cost V 8 bases and J 4 bases; bases outside gene matches: 5. The CDR3 is 13 residues long. The CDR3 region is CASGTGRAYGYTF. The CDR3 DNA reads as TGTGCCAGCGGGACAGGGCGTGCCTATGGCTACACCTTC.

This chain connects TRBV10-3 to TRBJ1-6; no firm D call. Germline values: CDR1 ENHRY, CDR2 SYGVKD. The CDR3 is 14 residues long. V was pared by 3 bases and J by 7 bases, with 10 bases between. The CDR3 spells CAISEGGGNSPLHF. The CDR3, as DNA: TGTGCCATCAGTGAAGGCGGAGGGAATTCACCCCTCCACTTT.

This chain uses TRBV11-2 with TRBJ1-6, with a possible D match to TRBD1 (6 bases). V was cut by 0 bases and J by 7 bases, with 10 bases left in between. The CDR3 runs 15 residues. CDR1 and CDR2 from the germline V gene are SGHAT and FQNNGV. For the CDR3, the DNA is TGTGCCAGCAGCTTAGATCACAGGGACAATTCACCCCTCCACTTT. Its protein is CASSLDHRDNSPLHF.